This T cell receptor (beta chain) appears in the sequencing data of a study of T cell responses to AZD1222 COVID-19 vaccine. Study-wide results and limits: Seropositivity was recorded at baseline in only a handful of AZD1222 recipients. Of spike-specific TCRs, nearly half reportedly target regions left unmutated in variants. Females outnumbered males among donors, who were mostly white British; clonal diversity was possibly underestimated. Scientists sampled the repertoires only once the peak T cell response had passed.

Concerning this clone itself: Its antigen remains unknown.

The germline V gene has CDR1 SGHTA and CDR2 FQGNSA. This CDR3 region has 14 residues. The V gene lost 1 base and the J gene lost 5 bases, with 12 bases spanning the gap. TCRdb's table, derived via immunoSEQ multiplex PCR, lists solely in-frame clones and lacks some. Here the sample spans approximately 150,000 clones, more than 80% being singletons. The TCR originated in an adult who received the MenACWY meningococcal vaccine as a control. The starting material was peripheral blood, obtained 28 days after the second dose of the MenACWY control vaccine. The V call is TRBV7-2, the J call TRBJ2-7; TRBD1 is a possible D gene (6 bases). The CDR3 DNA follows: TGTGCCAGCAGCTTAGGTGGGGGCAGAGACGAGCAGTACTTC. Translated, it gives CASSLGGGRDEQYF.